The source of this T cell receptor (beta chain) is a study of cytomegalovirus exposure and HLA in healthy donors. Note on this clone: Its antigen remains unidentified.

The CDR3 has 15 residues. CDR1 is MNHEY and CDR2 is SMNVEV in the germline V gene (reference sequence). V lost 4 bases to trimming and J lost 6 bases, with 15 bases between them. Points from the study as a whole: Highly shared sequence variants in one cluster were likely a sequencing artifact. A later analysis associated some 16,000 TCR beta sequences with HLA alleles at a 0.05 false discovery rate.

PCR amplification relied on 60 Vbeta primers (plus 13 Jbeta primers). The method was immunoSEQ multiplex PCR; TCRdb's version includes in-frame clones alone and lacks a portion of them. In the table there are under 200,000 clones, 60% to 85% of which are singletons. This chain connects TRBV27 to TRBJ1-4; TRBD1 is a possible D gene (6 bases). Sample: PBMCs. This clonotype originated in a man in his forties or fifties in good health and CMV-seronegative. CDR3 sequence: CASSSVGAEDEKLFF. The CDR3 DNA reads as TGTGCCAGCAGTTCTGTGGGGGCGGAGGATGAAAAACTGTTTTTT.